The following is a T cell receptor beta chain sequence with its context. Its antigen is not identified. An input of about 0.45 to 1 ug of RNA was subjected to reverse transcription using random hexamers. With immunoSEQ multiplex PCR, TCR beta CDR3 was amplified across 54 Vbeta and 13 Jbeta. TCRdb re-analysed the immunoSEQ multiplex PCR reads in MiXCR, keeping a single row per CDR3 protein. This sample carries about 130,000 distinct CDR3 sequences, around 94% of them seen once, and the ten largest clones take more than 0.2%. Bulk CD8+ and CD4+ cells came from magnetic negative isolation; CD8+ TEMRA by FACS. The sample comes from a study of CD8 T cells in Susac syndrome. Findings of the study overall: Peak Susac CD8+ clonal expansion occurred in TEMRA cells and active patients. Susac-specific public clones numbered approximately 15 in total CD8+ repertoires (and a few in CD8+ TEMRA repertoires).

The source material was CD8+ T cells from PBMCs. The sequence derives from a human donor with Susac syndrome.

The CDR3 region has the DNA TGCGCCAGCACCACCCAAGCGGGAGGATACTCAGATACGCAGTATTTT. Residues: CASTTQAGGYSDTQYF. The chain has TRBV4-1 and TRBJ2-3, with 9 bases that match TRBD2. The CDR3 length is 16 residues. Germline lookup yields CDR1 MGHRA and CDR2 YSYEKL. After removal of 7 bases from V and 4 bases from J, the junction contained 12 bases not matched to a gene.